This TCR beta chain was captured in a study of post-analysis software for immune sequencing data. Findings and caveats of the study: Patients carried roughly five TRBV segments more frequently than controls did, and TRBV5-6, TRBV5-1 and TRBV20-1 were among them.

TCR beta cDNA libraries had unique molecular identifiers. One entry per CDR3 protein, called by TCRdb with MiXCR from the PCR reads. The repertoire holds some 700,000 distinct CDR3 sequences, with 59% as singletons. Germline CDR1 and CDR2: SGDLS and YYNGEE. This CDR3 spans 14 amino acids. V gave up 3 bases and J gave up 5 bases, with 15 bases separating them. In the case of this clonotype: As yet, its antigen is unknown.

Sequencing was carried out using blood. The V gene is TRBV9, the J gene TRBJ2-7; D might be TRBD2 (5 bases). The receptor's source is a girl aged 2 to 10 with multiple sclerosis. The CDR3: CASSGGPDNHEQYF. The CDR3 DNA reads TGTGCCAGCAGCGGCGGGCCCGATAACCACGAGCAGTACTTC.